This T cell receptor (beta chain) came from a study of CD8+ T cells in alopecia areata. Study-level background: Those treated were given oral tofacitinib at 5 to 10 mg twice daily. Severity of treated patients was scored by affected scalp percentage.

cDNA prepared by RNA extraction and subsequent reverse transcription served as the template for sequencing. The table came from immunoSEQ multiplex PCR; TCRdb's copy has only in-frame clones and leaves some out. This table holds 190,000 or so clones, around 50% found once. Treatment defined: oral pan-JAK inhibitor, 5-10 mg twice daily. This clonotype was obtained from a human donor with alopecia areata. The specimen was CD8+ T cells sorted from blood, collected at week 24, from a patient treated with tofacitinib.

The CDR3 here is CAISEPDSGYTF. The CDR3, as DNA: TGTGCCATCAGTGAGCCGGACTCCGGCTACACCTTC. The gene calls are TRBV10-3 and TRBJ1-2; D is uncertain. CDR3 length: 12 amino acids. The V and J ends lost 2 bases and 8 bases respectively, with 9 bases between them. The germline V gene has CDR1 ENHRY and CDR2 SYGVKD.